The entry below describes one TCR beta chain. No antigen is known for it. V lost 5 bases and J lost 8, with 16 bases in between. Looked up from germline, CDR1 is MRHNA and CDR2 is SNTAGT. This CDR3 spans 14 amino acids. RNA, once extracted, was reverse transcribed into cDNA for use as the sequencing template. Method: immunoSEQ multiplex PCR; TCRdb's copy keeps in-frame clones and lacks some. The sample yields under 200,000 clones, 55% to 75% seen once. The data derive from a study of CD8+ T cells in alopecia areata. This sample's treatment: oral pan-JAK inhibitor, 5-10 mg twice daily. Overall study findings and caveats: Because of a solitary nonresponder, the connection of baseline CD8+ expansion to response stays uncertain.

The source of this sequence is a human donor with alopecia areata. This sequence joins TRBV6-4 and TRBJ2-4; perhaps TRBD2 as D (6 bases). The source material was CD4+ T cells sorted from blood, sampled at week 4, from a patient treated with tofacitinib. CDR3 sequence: CASSLSGGPDIQYF. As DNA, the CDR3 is TGTGCCAGCAGTCTTTCCGGGGGTCCGGACATTCAGTACTTC.